The clone carrying this T cell receptor beta chain was found a few times. No antigen is known for it. The investigators reverse transcribed all of the isolated RNA, so they sequenced expressed TCRB transcripts. TCRdb keeps only in-frame clones here, not all; method: immunoSEQ multiplex PCR. The sample holds a few hundred thousand clones, roughly 17% seen once. The record originates from a study of beta chain features in type 1 diabetes. Study results and caveats: In every one of the four CD4+ subsets, TCRB CDR3s were moderately but significantly shorter in Type 1 diabetes patients.

Only one heparinised blood draw was taken per donor, and its volume averaged about 120 mL. V shed 5 bases and J 3 bases; nucleotides not matched to a gene: 7. CDR3 length: 14 amino acids. Germline V gives CDR1 SEHNR, CDR2 FQNEAQ (reference sequence). The chain has TRBV7-9 and TRBJ2-7, with TRBD1 identical over 7 bases. The origin of this receptor is a man aged 25-40 years with type 1 diabetes. The sequenced sample was naive CD4+ T cells from blood. This chain's CDR3 is CASSKRTGGYEQYF. DNA for the CDR3: TGTGCCAGCAGCAAGCGGACAGGAGGCTACGAGCAGTACTTC. The variable domain in full, with the rest retrieved from reference TRBV7-9 and TRBJ2-7, is DTGVSQNPRHKITKRGQNVTFRCDPISEHNRLYWYRQTLGQGPEFLTYFQNEAQLEKSRLLSDRFSAERPKGSFSTLEIQRTEQGDSAMYLCASSKRTGGYEQYFGPGTRLTVT.